This T cell receptor (beta chain) was recorded in a study of long-term antiretroviral therapy in people with HIV. Findings of the study overall: Once patients were on ART, diversity went higher but still fell short of transplant donor controls. In HIV, the repertoires covered a tighter span of CDR3 lengths than in controls. Pre-ART clonal expansion yielded clones that dominated the repertoire at all time points.

This CDR3 is 15 amino acids long. The germline V and J ends were trimmed by 2 bases and 4 bases, with 14 bases remaining between them. In germline, CDR1 is MNHNS, CDR2 SASEGT. On this clone: The antigen remains unidentified.

Version v3.0 of the immunoSEQ assay ran at survey level. Libraries were prepared by immunoSEQ multiplex PCR; TCRdb keeps only in-frame clonotypes and omits some of them. The sample lists about 14,000 clones, approximately 86% occurring once. The chain has TRBV6-1 and TRBJ1-1, with a possible D match to TRBD1 (5 bases). Here the sequenced sample was unsorted PBMCs, taken 6.2 years after starting antiretroviral therapy. The sequence came from a man aged 40-49 years with HIV. The CDR3 nucleotides read TGTGCCAGCAGTGAAACCGGGATGGGGGGCACTGAAGCTTTCTTT. The encoded protein is CASSETGMGGTEAFF.